These T cell receptor beta chains were read from a single sample in a study of beta chain features in type 1 diabetes. Assay used: immunoSEQ multiplex PCR; TCRdb lists only in-frame clones, some missing. The data contain approximately 170,000 clones, less than 10% of them singletons. The sequenced sample was central memory CD4+ T cells from blood. The receptors here all came from a man aged 18 to 35 with type 1 diabetes. Each CDR3 is given with its conserved first and last residue. Each record gives: V gene, clone size, D gene, J gene, CDR3 protein, CDR3 DNA. The D gene is left open where the match is weak. Only part of the rows carry a size: once, few, many, or a class if the clone is expanded.

TRBV10-3	.	.	TRBJ1-4	CAISGTATNEKLFF	TGTGCCATCAGTGGAACAGCAACTAATGAAAAACTGTTTTTT
TRBV21-1	.	.	TRBJ2-7	CASSTCPGTGTASGSPYEQYF	TGTGCCAGCAGCACCTGTCCCGGGACAGGGACGGCTAGCGGGAGTCCTTACGAGCAGTACTTC
TRBV9	.	.	TRBJ1-6	CASSVDWGGNSPLHF	TGTGCCAGCAGCGTAGATTGGGGAGGTAATTCACCCCTCCACTTT
TRBV4-1	.	TRBD1	TRBJ2-7	CASSQEVTGGIYEQYF	TGCGCCAGCAGCCAAGAGGTCACAGGGGGGATTTACGAGCAGTACTTC
TRBV7-2	.	TRBD1	TRBJ2-3	CASRRDRFTDTQYF	TGTGCCAGCAGAAGGGACAGGTTCACAGATACGCAGTATTTT
TRBV9	few	.	TRBJ2-1	CASSPMGSSYNEQFF	TGTGCCAGCAGCCCGATGGGGAGCTCCTACAATGAGCAGTTCTTC
TRBV28	few	TRBD2	TRBJ2-7	CASRKRGASYEQYF	TGTGCCAGCAGAAAGCGGGGGGCCTCCTACGAGCAGTACTTC
TRBV7-2	.	TRBD2	TRBJ2-7	CASRPGTSGYEQYF	TGTGCCAGCAGGCCCGGGACTAGCGGCTACGAGCAGTACTTC
TRBV5-1	.	.	TRBJ2-3	CASSQGITTDTQYF	TGCGCCAGCAGCCAGGGGATAACCACAGATACGCAGTATTTT
TRBV29-1	few	.	TRBJ2-5	CSVGTRTTQETQYF	TGCAGCGTTGGAACCCGAACGACACAAGAGACCCAGTACTTC
TRBV19	few	TRBD1	TRBJ1-2	CASRGQGSGGYTF	TGTGCCAGTAGGGGACAGGGGAGTGGGGGCTACACCTTC
TRBV28	.	TRBD1	TRBJ2-7	CASSFLDRYYEQYF	TGTGCCAGCAGTTTTCTGGACAGGTACTACGAGCAGTACTTC
TRBV7-2	.	.	TRBJ1-2	CASSLLGYTF	TGTGCCAGCAGCTTACTTGGCTACACCTTC
TRBV30	many	.	TRBJ2-3	CAWEGGADTQYF	TGTGCCTGGGAAGGAGGGGCGGATACGCAGTATTTT
TRBV15	.	.	TRBJ1-1	CATSRQGNTEAFF	TGTGCCACCAGCAGACAGGGGAACACTGAAGCTTTCTTT
TRBV4-1	few	.	TRBJ1-2	CASSQTPSRDSHGYTF	TGCGCCAGCAGCCAGACCCCTTCCAGGGATTCGCATGGCTACACCTTC
TRBV4-2	few	.	TRBJ2-7	CASSQGRGPYEQYF	TGTGCCAGCAGCCAAGGGAGGGGTCCCTACGAGCAGTACTTC
TRBV5-1	.	TRBD2	TRBJ2-1	CATSWTSGSVEQFF	TGCGCCACCTCTTGGACTAGCGGGAGTGTTGAGCAGTTCTTC
TRBV11-2	few	TRBD2	TRBJ2-5	CASSLGASGGETQYF	TGTGCCAGCAGCTTAGGGGCTAGCGGGGGGGAGACCCAGTACTTC
TRBV4-1	few	.	TRBJ2-5	CASSRPMRPETQYF	TGCGCCAGCAGCCGCCCTATGCGGCCGGAGACCCAGTACTTC
TRBV27	.	TRBD2	TRBJ2-7	CASSTYTGLAIEQYF	TGTGCCAGCAGTACATACACCGGACTAGCGATCGAGCAGTACTTC
TRBV9	.	.	TRBJ2-3	CASSVGAAGSTDTQYF	TGTGCCAGCAGCGTAGGGGCGGCGGGGAGCACAGATACGCAGTATTTT
TRBV21-1	few	.	TRBJ1-1	CASSKGTSGTEAFF	TGTGCCAGCAGCAAAGGGACATCCGGCACTGAAGCTTTCTTT
TRBV6-6	.	.	TRBJ1-2	CASIPPGGGRSYGYTF	TGTGCCAGCATCCCTCCCGGGGGGGGAAGGAGCTATGGCTACACCTTC
TRBV7-9	.	.	TRBJ1-1	CASSFGTLNTEAFF	TGTGCCAGCAGCTTCGGGACATTGAACACTGAAGCTTTCTTT
TRBV5-4	few	.	TRBJ1-2	CASSPDRNYGYTF	TGTGCCAGCAGTCCAGACAGGAACTATGGCTACACCTTC
TRBV7-9	few	.	TRBJ2-7	CAPIRVRGSYEQYF	TGTGCCCCAATACGCGTCAGGGGCTCCTACGAGCAGTACTTC
TRBV18	few	.	TRBJ1-1	CASSPDEGEAFF	TGTGCCAGCTCACCTGACGAGGGTGAAGCTTTCTTT
TRBV28	.	.	TRBJ1-3	CASSSRGSGNTIYF	TGTGCCAGCAGTTCTCGAGGGTCCGGAAACACCATATATTTT
TRBV15	.	.	TRBJ1-5	CATSRDRFNQPQHF	TGTGCCACCAGCAGAGACAGGTTCAATCAGCCCCAGCATTTT
TRBV5-6	.	.	TRBJ2-7	CASSRPGEQYF	TGTGCCAGCAGCCGGCCAGGCGAGCAGTACTTC
TRBV15	.	TRBD1	TRBJ2-6	CATSRTTGGLSGANVLTF	TGTGCCACCAGCAGAACGACAGGGGGCCTCTCTGGGGCCAACGTCCTGACTTTC
TRBV6-5	.	TRBD1	TRBJ2-2	CASSFRTGTTGELFF	TGTGCCAGCAGTTTCCGGACAGGGACCACCGGGGAGCTGTTTTTT
TRBV30	many	.	TRBJ2-7	CAWSTGSGSYEQYF	TGTGCCTGGAGTACAGGGAGCGGTTCCTACGAGCAGTACTTC
TRBV6-6	.	TRBD1	TRBJ2-2	CASTRQGSNTGELFF	TGTGCCAGCACCAGACAGGGCTCGAACACCGGGGAGCTGTTTTTT
TRBV30	.	.	TRBJ1-5	CAWSTDSNQPQHF	TGTGCCTGGTCTACAGATAGCAATCAGCCCCAGCATTTT
TRBV28	few	TRBD2	TRBJ2-3	CASSPGDAGGRTDTQYF	TGTGCCAGCAGTCCCGGAGATGCGGGGGGCCGCACAGATACGCAGTATTTT
TRBV5-1	.	.	TRBJ2-7	CASSLVASKAYEQYF	TGCGCCAGCAGCTTAGTAGCCAGCAAAGCCTACGAGCAGTACTTC